The rows below give T cell receptor beta chains drawn from one sample of a study of glioma-infiltrating T cells after dendritic cell vaccination. Assay used: immunoSEQ multiplex PCR; TCRdb lists only in-frame clones, some missing. Of about 58,000 clones listed, approximately 81% are singletons. Sequences were derived from blood, sampled after dendritic cell vaccination. The receptors shown here come from a human donor with glioblastoma. Both conserved end residues are part of each CDR3. Fields, in order: CDR3 length, V gene, J gene, D gene, CDR3 protein. A D gene is named only where the DNA matches it firmly.

>15|TRBV4-2|TRBJ1-2|TRBD1
CASSPSSGQAYGYTF
>14|TRBV10-3|TRBJ2-3|TRBD1
CASQTGISTDTQYF
>16|TRBV5-1|TRBJ2-1|NA
CASSRPSFSAYNEQFF
>17|TRBV4-3|TRBJ1-1|NA
CASSQDRGVTGPTEAFF
>15|TRBV28|TRBJ2-1|NA
CASSYPKREYNEQFF
>14|TRBV29-1|TRBJ2-5|NA
CSRRWRKNQETQYF
>16|TRBV2|TRBJ1-2|TRBD1
CASSPGQGRGHYGYTF
>14|TRBV19|TRBJ2-2|NA
CASSFILGTGELFF
>14|TRBV7-2|TRBJ2-7|NA
CASSQVGGAYEQYF
>14|TRBV9|TRBJ1-2|NA
CASSVEGIRGGYTF
>12|TRBV29-1|TRBJ1-2|NA
CSVPGTITGYTF
>17|TRBV4-1|TRBJ2-3|TRBD2
CASSQTGLALSTDTQYF
>14|TRBV15|TRBJ1-2|NA
CATSGGGDNYGYTF
>13|TRBV10-3|TRBJ2-2|NA
CAITADSAGELFF
>12|TRBV18|TRBJ2-7|NA
CASSPQGDEQYF
>12|TRBV7-9|TRBJ2-7|NA
CASSLATYEQYF
>11|TRBV30|TRBJ1-1|NA
CAWDLGETAFF
>12|TRBV6-5|TRBJ1-1|NA
CAASRSDTEAFF
>13|TRBV6-1|TRBJ2-1|TRBD1
CASSRTGVGEQFF
>15|TRBV7-2|TRBJ2-3|NA
CASSFAPRPTDTQYF
>13|TRBV29-1|TRBJ1-1|TRBD1
CSALGQGNTEAFF
>13|TRBV4-1|TRBJ1-2|NA
CASSQPENYGYTF
>13|TRBV7-2|TRBJ1-1|NA
CASSKQVNTEAFF
>15|TRBV4-1|TRBJ1-2|NA
CASSQDSGLNYGYTF
>15|TRBV11-2|TRBJ2-3|NA
CASSFKGQGQDTQYF
>15|TRBV28|TRBJ2-7|TRBD2
CASSSPASGAYEQYF
>15|TRBV19|TRBJ2-1|TRBD2
CASSSGGASYNEQFF
>15|TRBV7-9|TRBJ2-5|TRBD1
CASRPTGSPRETQYF
>18|TRBV4-3|TRBJ1-1|NA
CASSQERSQRWLASEAFF
>15|TRBV11-2|TRBJ2-3|NA
CASSPQQRGLDTQYF
>14|TRBV7-7|TRBJ2-3|NA
CASSLGLSGDTQYF
>16|TRBV7-9|TRBJ1-6|TRBD1
CASSLGDSLDNSPLHF
>15|TRBV4-2|TRBJ2-6|NA
CASSPGMPGANVLTF
>12|TRBV28|TRBJ2-7|NA
CASSFFGNEQYF
>15|TRBV4-3|TRBJ2-2|TRBD1
CASSQGQGHTGELFF
>15|TRBV7-7|TRBJ2-5|TRBD1
CASSRQGHYQETQYF